These 31 T cell receptor beta chains were all obtained from the same sample, sequenced in a study of HIV-infected patients and healthy controls. Follow-up blood was drawn about 14 weeks, roughly three months, after antiretroviral therapy began. No cell fractionation was done, so the repertoire covers all unsorted peripheral blood T cells. Alpha and beta constant-region primers primed reverse transcription of about 470 ng RNA. Alpha and beta chain libraries were made separately by chain-specific third strand synthesis with multiplexing indices. TCRdb called the 5' RACE reads again in MiXCR, with one record for every CDR3 protein. The table includes about 5,100 distinct CDR3 sequences, approximately 9% detected once. Sample: blood, taken during antiretroviral therapy. The receptors derive from an adult with HIV infection.

This clonotype was counted ten times or more. The chain is built from TRBV7-2 and TRBJ1-1; TRBD1 matches 7 bases. The V gene's germline CDR1 is SGHTA and CDR2 FQGNSA. The V gene end was trimmed by 2 bases and the J gene end by 5 bases; junction bases not matched to a gene: 11. The CDR3 is 16 residues long. The CDR3 sequence: CASSLTERGRGTEAFF. The CDR3 DNA reads TGTGCCAGCAGCTTAACCGAAAGGGGGCGCGGGACTGAAGCTTTCTTT. The entire variable domain, with the rest obtained from reference TRBV7-2 and TRBJ1-1, is as follows: GAGVSQSPSNKVTEKGKDVELRCDPISGHTALYWYRQSLGQGLEFLIYFQGNSAPDKSGLPSDRFSAERTGGSVSTLTIQRTQQEDSAVYLCASSLTERGRGTEAFFGQGTRLTVV.

This clonotype turned up a few times. V and J are TRBV5-1 and TRBJ2-3; D is undetermined. CDR3 length: 14 residues. Germline V gene data show CDR1 as SGHRS and CDR2 as YFSETQ. V was trimmed by 4 bases and J by 2 bases, leaving 11 bases between them. CDR3 in DNA: TGCGCCAGCAGCGGGGATCACTACACAGATACGCAGTATTTT. This sequence encodes CASSGDHYTDTQYF.

This clonotype was detected ten times or more. The chain employs TRBV20-1 and TRBJ1-3; D gene uncertain. The length of the CDR3 is 15 residues. V was shortened by 5 bases and J by 4 bases, with 18 bases between the two germline ends. CDR1 is DFQATT and CDR2 is SNEGSKA in the germline V gene (reference sequence). CDR3 in amino acids: CSAEDPGRKGNTIYF. CDR3 bases: TGCAGTGCTGAGGACCCTGGCAGAAAAGGAAACACCATATATTTT.

In its sample, this clonotype was seen many times. V and J are TRBV20-1 and TRBJ2-5; no firm D call. The CDR3 has 10 amino acids. Trimming took off 2 bases at V and 4 bases at J, with 2 bases between the two ends. Germline loops: CDR1 DFQATT, CDR2 SNEGSKA (reference sequence). CDR3 nucleotide sequence: TGCAGTGCTAGATTAGAGACCCAGTACTTC. Residues: CSARLETQYF.

There are many counts of this clonotype. The rearrangement joins TRBV7-6 to TRBJ2-3, with 13 bases identical to TRBD2. The CDR3 runs to 15 residues. J was trimmed by 8 bases and V by 4 bases; bases with no gene match: 6. The germline gives CDR1 SGHVS, CDR2 FNYEAQ. CDR3 nucleotides: TGTGCCAGCAGCTCCAGGACTAGCGGGGGTGGTACGCAGTATTTT. Its protein product is CASSSRTSGGGTQYF.

This clonotype showed up many times. The chain has TRBV4-1 and TRBJ2-1, with TRBD1 matching 7 bases. The germline V gene encodes CDR1 MGHRA and CDR2 YSYEKL. The CDR3 totals 16 residues. Unmatched junction bases numbered 7, after V lost 1 base and J lost 4 bases. CDR3 bases: TGCGCCAGCAGCCAAGGTGACAGGGTTTCTTACAATGAGCAGTTCTTC. It specifies CASSQGDRVSYNEQFF.

V is TRBV3-1 and J is TRBJ2-2, with a tentative D call TRBD2 (5 bases). The length of the CDR3 is 13 residues. The V and J ends lost 6 bases and 7 bases respectively, with 12 bases between them. Germline V gene sequence: CDR1 LGHDT, CDR2 YNNKEL (reference sequence). In nucleotides, the CDR3 is TGTGCCAGCAGGGGAGCGTTCGGCGGGGAGCTGTTTTTT. Protein sequence: CASRGAFGGELFF.

The chain has TRBV20-1 and TRBJ2-7; TRBD1 agrees at 10 bases. Germline lookup yields CDR1 DFQATT and CDR2 SNEGSKA (reference sequence). CDR3 size: 15 residues. With V trimmed by 1 base and J by 7 bases, 10 bases remained unmatched. The CDR3 is CSARALGRDRGEQYF. CDR3 DNA: TGCAGTGCTAGAGCCCTAGGCAGGGACAGGGGTGAGCAGTACTTC.

This clonotype appeared a few times. This chain joins TRBV18 and TRBJ1-2, with TRBD1 as a possible D gene (6 bases). Deletions cut 3 bases from V and 8 bases from J, with 13 bases between. CDR1 is KGHSH, CDR2 LQKENI, per germline. This CDR3 is 13 amino acids long. The CDR3 is CASSPPAGVGYTF. DNA of the CDR3: TGTGCCAGCTCACCCCCTGCAGGGGTCGGCTACACCTTC. Variable domain in full (rest from reference TRBV18 and TRBJ1-2): NAGVMQNPRHLVRRRGQEARLRCSPMKGHSHVYWYRQLPEEGLKFMVYLQKENIIDESGMPKERFSAEFPKEGPSILRIQQVVRGDSAAYFCASSPPAGVGYTFGSGTRLTVV.

This clonotype is deemed large. The rearrangement uses TRBV19 and TRBJ2-4; D may be TRBD1 (5 bases). The CDR3 spans 13 residues. The V end lost 8 bases, the J end lost 7 bases, and 15 bases lay between the germline ends. Germline values: CDR1 LNHDA, CDR2 SQIVND (reference sequence). The DNA for the CDR3 is TGTGCCAGTTACTCGACAGTTTTGAACATTCAGTACTTC. Its protein is CASYSTVLNIQYF.

This clonotype was detected ten times or more. This chain joins TRBV4-1 and TRBJ2-3; D not resolved. The V gene's germline CDR1 is MGHRA and CDR2 YSYEKL. Trimming removed 2 bases at V and 1 base at J, with 13 bases between. CDR3 length: 16 amino acids. CDR3: CASSQTGLDGTDTQYF. The DNA of the CDR3 is TGCGCCAGCAGCCAAACCGGGTTAGACGGCACAGATACGCAGTATTTT.

This clonotype showed up many times. The chain joins TRBV27 to TRBJ1-5; D is uncertain. The CDR3 loop spans 10 amino acids. Looked up from germline, CDR1 is MNHEY and CDR2 is SMNVEV (reference sequence). V lost 7 bases and J 10 bases, leaving 8 bases between the germline ends. CDR3 DNA sequence: TGTGCCAGCAACATGAGTCCCCAGCATTTT. Its translation is CASNMSPQHF.

This clonotype ranks as medium-sized (0.01 to 0.1%). The chain carries TRBV20-1 and TRBJ2-5; 14 nucleotides line up with TRBD2. The CDR3 contains 19 residues. The ends lost 0 bases at V and 5 bases at J; junction bases unmatched: 14. CDR1 and CDR2 (germline): DFQATT, SNEGSKA (reference sequence). CDR3 sequence (DNA): TGCAGTGCTAGAGATCCCCGGACTAGCGGGGGGCGTAGGTTGGAGACCCAGTACTTC. It is translated as CSARDPRTSGGRRLETQYF.

This clonotype has only a few counts. This chain uses TRBV10-3 with TRBJ1-6; the D is unclear. V was clipped by 7 bases and J by 5 bases, with 12 bases between them. This CDR3 comprises 14 residues. The germline V gene encodes CDR1 ENHRY and CDR2 SYGVKD. CDR3 in DNA: TGTGCCATCAAGATTAACAGTAATAATTCACCCCTCCACTTT. Its protein product is CAIKINSNNSPLHF.

The chain recombines TRBV6-2 or TRBV6-3 with TRBJ2-1, with 11 bases fitting TRBD2. The CDR3 runs 15 residues. V gave up 9 bases and J gave up 7 bases; unmatched junction bases: 11. Germline CDR1 and CDR2: MNHEY and SVGEGT. CDR3 sequence reads: CASSKRASGGNEQFF. The CDR3 DNA sequence: TGTGCCAGTTCTAAAAGGGCTAGCGGGGGGAATGAGCAGTTCTTC.

This clonotype was found many times. The chain links TRBV12-3 or TRBV12-4 to TRBJ1-4; TRBD1 might be the D (5 bases). This CDR3 spans 15 amino acids. V lost 2 bases, J lost 7 bases, and 14 bases lay in between. The CDR3: CASSLSGRISEKLFF. The CDR3 nucleotides are TGTGCCAGCAGTTTATCGGGGCGGATATCTGAAAAACTGTTTTTT.

This clonotype has ten or more counts. The chain has TRBV7-2 and TRBJ1-4, with D perhaps TRBD1 (6 bases). This CDR3 contains 15 residues. Germline CDR1 and CDR2: SGHTA and FQGNSA. The V end lost 0 bases, the J end lost 5 bases, and 10 bases lay between the germline ends. The CDR3 loop is CASSLASDRNEKLFF. For the CDR3, the DNA is TGTGCCAGCAGCTTAGCGAGTGACAGGAATGAAAAACTGTTTTTT.

The chain employs TRBV11-2 and TRBJ2-7; D unresolved. The CDR3 consists of 13 residues. Germline CDR1 is SGHAT and CDR2 is FQNNGV. Trimming cost V 0 bases and J 9 bases, with 12 bases left between them. CDR3 residues: CASSLDLGGWQYF. The CDR3 nucleotides read TGTGCCAGCAGCTTAGATCTCGGCGGTTGGCAGTACTTC.

This chain uses TRBV14 with TRBJ2-3, with 9 nucleotides matching TRBD1. The V gene's germline CDR1 is SGHDN and CDR2 FVKESK. The V gene end was trimmed by 5 bases and the J gene end by 2 bases; junction bases not matched to a gene: 2. The CDR3 sequence is 14 residues long. CDR3 DNA sequence: TGTGCCAGCAGCTGGACAGGGGACACAGATACGCAGTATTTT. Amino acids: CASSWTGDTDTQYF.

This clonotype was detected once. This chain joins TRBV4-3 and TRBJ2-7, with D maybe TRBD2 (5 bases). The CDR3 loop spans 13 amino acids. Germline lookup yields CDR1 LGHNA and CDR2 YSLEER. V gave up 4 bases and J gave up 5 bases, with 12 bases separating them. The DNA of the CDR3 is TGCGCCAGCAGCCCTGGGCGGGTCCACGAGCAGTACTTC. Its translation is CASSPGRVHEQYF.

In this sample, this clonotype turned up a few times. V gene TRBV24-1 combines with J gene TRBJ2-3; possibly TRBD1 for D (5 bases). V gave up 5 bases and J gave up 4 bases, with 15 bases separating them. The CDR3 is 15 amino acids. The germline gives CDR1 KGHDR, CDR2 SFDVKD. The CDR3 nucleotides are TGTGCCACCAGTGGCCATACCCAGGGCCCAGATACGCAGTATTTT. It codes for CATSGHTQGPDTQYF.

This clonotype occurred many times. The V call is TRBV7-2, the J call TRBJ1-5, with D perhaps TRBD1 (5 bases). Germline V gives CDR1 SGHTA, CDR2 FQGNSA. The CDR3 length is 16 residues. V was shortened by 5 bases and J by 4 bases, with 18 bases between the two germline ends. In nucleotides, the CDR3 is TGTGCCAGCAGCGGCCGTGATGGGGGTCCTAATCAGCCCCAGCATTTT. This codes for CASSGRDGGPNQPQHF.

Ten or more counts support this clonotype. The V and J genes are TRBV4-3 and TRBJ1-1; D is unresolved. The CDR3 is made up of 14 amino acids. V was trimmed by 0 bases and J by 1 base, leaving 6 bases between them. Looked up from germline, CDR1 is LGHNA and CDR2 is YSLEER. The DNA of the CDR3 is TGCGCCAGCAGCCAAGAACGTAGGAACACTGAAGCTTTCTTT. This codes for CASSQERRNTEAFF.

This clonotype is deemed medium-sized (0.01 to 0.1%). The chain joins TRBV6-5 to TRBJ2-6, with a possible D match to TRBD2 (5 bases). With 4 bases removed from V and 0 bases from J, the gap between germline ends came to 19 bases. In germline, CDR1 is MNHEY, CDR2 SVGAGI. The CDR3 length is 19 residues. CDR3 protein: CASSLGGGLLRSGANVLTF. DNA for the CDR3: TGTGCCAGCAGTTTAGGAGGTGGGCTGTTACGCTCTGGGGCCAACGTCCTGACTTTC.

This clonotype is classed as medium-sized. The chain combines TRBV4-3 with TRBJ2-5; unclear D gene. Germline V lookup: CDR1 LGHNA, CDR2 YSLEER. V was pared by 0 bases and J by 0 bases, with 8 bases between. This CDR3 has 15 residues. CDR3 residues: CASSQDILYQETQYF. The CDR3 DNA reads as TGCGCCAGCAGCCAAGATATCCTCTACCAAGAGACCCAGTACTTC.

Turning to this clonotype: The junction departs from the called germline gene at one end, perhaps through a read error. This chain links TRBV28 with TRBJ2-1; 9 bases are a match to TRBD1. The germline gives CDR1 MDHEN, CDR2 SYDVKM. CDR3 length: 15 residues. This chain's CDR3 is CASSLYRGRYNEQFF. CDR3 bases: TGTGCCAGCAGCTTATACAGGGGGCGCTACAATGAGCAGTTCTTC. Variable domain in full (rest from reference TRBV28 and TRBJ2-1): DVKVTQSSRYLVKRTGEKVFLECVQDMDHENMFWYRQDPGLGLRLIYFSYDVKMKEKGDIPEGYSVSREKKERFSLILESASTNQTSMYLCASSLYRGRYNEQFFGPGTRLTVL.

This clonotype was observed many times. The genes are TRBV30 and TRBJ1-1; the D gene is possibly TRBD1 (6 bases). This CDR3 contains 12 residues. Trimming left V 4 bases short and J 1 base short, with 7 bases between. Germline values: CDR1 GTSNPN, CDR2 SVGIG (reference sequence). CDR3 region: CAWIGGNTEAFF. CDR3 nucleotides: TGTGCCTGGATAGGGGGGAACACTGAAGCTTTCTTT.

This clonotype was counted many times. The V and J genes are TRBV3-1 and TRBJ2-7; a weak D match, TRBD2 (5 bases). The CDR3 has 16 residues. Germline values: CDR1 LGHDT, CDR2 YNNKEL (reference sequence). V lost 4 bases and J 7 bases, leaving 23 bases between the germline ends. In nucleotides, the CDR3 is TGTGCCAGCAGCCCACCCCGAGGTAGCGTCAAAGGGGAGCAGTACTTC. Its translation: CASSPPRGSVKGEQYF.

Sample share makes this clonotype medium-sized. V gene TRBV18 combines with J gene TRBJ1-1; D remains ambiguous. Deletions cut 5 bases from V and 0 bases from J, with 7 bases between. Germline CDR1 is KGHSH and CDR2 is LQKENI. The CDR3 is 13 residues long. The DNA of the CDR3 is TGTGCCAGCTCATCGGTAGTGAACACTGAAGCTTTCTTT. Translated, it gives CASSSVVNTEAFF.

In this sample, this clonotype turned up many times. The rearrangement joins TRBV7-2 to TRBJ1-5, with D possibly being TRBD1 (5 bases). The germline CDR1 and CDR2 sequences are SGHTA and FQGNSA. The V end lost 3 bases, the J end lost 4 bases, and 7 bases lay between the germline ends. The CDR3 runs 13 residues. The CDR3 DNA follows: TGTGCCAGCAGCTTTGACAGAAATCAGCCCCAGCATTTT. It encodes CASSFDRNQPQHF.

This clonotype was recorded many times. The V call is TRBV6-5, the J call TRBJ2-3; 7 nucleotides agree with TRBD2. The CDR3 is 17 amino acids. From germline, CDR1 is MNHEY and CDR2 SVGAGI. V lost 2 bases, J lost 6 bases, and 14 bases stayed unmatched. CDR3 sequence reads: CASSYGGGGGGVDTQYF. In DNA form, the CDR3 reads TGTGCCAGCAGTTACGGCGGGGGAGGCGGAGGGGTGGATACGCAGTATTTT.